These T cell receptor beta chains were read from a single sample in a study of CD8+CD57+ T cells in acquired aplastic anemia. Each CDR3 protein gets one entry after TCRdb re-called the reads with MiXCR. The sample shows around 190,000 distinct CDR3 sequences, approximately 60% of them seen only once. Sequencing was carried out using sorted CD4+, CD8+, or CD8+CD57+ T cells (not recorded which) from PBMCs. The receptor set was obtained from a human donor in good health. The CDR3 runs from the conserved cysteine through the conserved F or W.

TRBJ2-7,TRBV20-1,CSASSGSASYEQYF
TRBJ2-7,TRBV30,CAWSPTSGGVYEQYF
TRBJ2-4,TRBV19,CATRPAGTSGGRNIQYF
TRBJ2-3,TRBV7-2,CASSLPTRRAGGRTDTQYF
TRBJ2-5,TRBV30,CAWSSRETQYF
TRBJ2-7,TRBV10-2,CASGPDRGAPYEQYF
TRBJ2-7,TRBV7-8,CASSYRRGWDYEQYF
TRBJ2-1,TRBV25-1,CASSGGDEQFF
TRBJ1-5,TRBV4-2,CASSNGHRQADQPQHF
TRBJ2-5,TRBV20-1,CSARESREGETQYF
TRBJ1-2,TRBV5-6,CASSAGQGPSYTF
TRBJ2-2,TRBV7-3,CASSPAAAGTGELFF
TRBJ2-1,TRBV20-1,CSARDPSGGDYNEQFF
TRBJ1-2,TRBV7-8,CANSPEGGGPHYGYTF
TRBJ2-7,TRBV4-1,CASSQAGGGYEQYF
TRBJ2-7,TRBV29-1,CSGNSGIGYEQYF
TRBJ2-2,TRBV29-1,CSVEHGSNTGELFF
TRBJ2-7,TRBV9,CASSRGGYEQYF
TRBJ2-3,TRBV7-8,CASSLIVTATTDTQYF
TRBJ2-7,TRBV15,CATSYPGGVGQYF
TRBJ1-2,TRBV5-8,CASSQDLGDVGGYTF
TRBJ1-2,TRBV25-1,CASSAHGNYGYTF